This T cell receptor (beta chain) was captured by sequencing in a study of blood T cell repertoires in COVID-19. Whole-study context: Some COVID-19 samples were acute and others convalescent; all came from the United States, Italy and Spain. T cells, B-cell-depleted T cells, or PBMCs supplied cDNA or gDNA.

Libraries were prepared by immunoSEQ multiplex PCR; TCRdb keeps only in-frame clonotypes and omits some of them. The data contain 110,000 to 150,000 clones, approximately 78% of them singletons. Trimming cost V 6 bases and J 1 base, with 9 bases left between them. The CDR3 covers 13 residues. Per the germline V gene, CDR1 is SNHLY and CDR2 is FYNNEI. Participants were placed into cohorts based on the clinical history they reported. The source of this sequence is a woman aged 50 to 60 who had recovered from COVID-19. This chain joins TRBV2 and TRBJ2-5, with D maybe TRBD1 (6 bases). Input material: PBMCs or T cells enriched from blood (not recorded which). The CDR3 DNA follows: TGTGCCAGCAGGCAGGACAGCCAAGAGACCCAGTACTTC. It codes for CASRQDSQETQYF.